This T cell receptor (beta chain) was observed in a study of pediatric ulcerative colitis. This CDR3 spans 16 amino acids. Germline V gene data show CDR1 as ENHRY and CDR2 as SYGVKD. Trimming took off 2 bases at V and 2 bases at J, with 10 bases between the two ends. Rectal tissue came from one to two pinch biopsies taken at colonoscopy. Assay: immunoSEQ multiplex PCR; the TCRdb copy retains only in-frame clones and omits some. The sample lists about 35,000 clones; about three quarters were seen once. This TCR was recovered from a boy aged 5 to 17 with mild ulcerative colitis. This sequence joins TRBV10-3 and TRBJ1-6; D may be TRBD1 (5 bases). The sample was gut tissue. CDR3 DNA sequence: TGTGCCATCAGTGAGCGACGGGACCCCTATAATTCACCCCTCCACTTT. This codes for CAISERRDPYNSPLHF.